The rows below give T cell receptor beta chains drawn from one sample of a study of CD4 T cells in relation to SARS-CoV-2 and coronaviruses. Profiled with immunoSEQ multiplex PCR; TCRdb holds only in-frame clones, not every one. This sample has about 59,000 clones, with about nine tenths found just once. Specimen: memory CD4+ T cells from PBMCs. The origin of the receptors is a human donor in good health. Both conserved end residues are trimmed from each CDR3.

V gene: TRBV10-2
J gene: TRBJ1-4
CDR3 protein: ASRPQGEKLF

V gene: TRBV6-5
J gene: TRBJ1-6
CDR3 protein: ASRQPTYNSPLH

V gene: TRBV30
J gene: TRBJ1-6
CDR3 protein: AWTLQSSYNSPLH

V gene: TRBV9
J gene: TRBJ1-1
CDR3 protein: ASSYLGTSEAF

V gene: TRBV12-3/TRBV12-4
J gene: TRBJ1-2
CDR3 protein: ASSLLRNYGYT

V gene: TRBV6-5
J gene: TRBJ2-3
CDR3 protein: ATSRETGTDTQY

V gene: TRBV18
J gene: TRBJ2-1
CDR3 protein: ASSPSLGLAGNEQF

V gene: TRBV7-8
J gene: TRBJ1-5
CDR3 protein: ASRLGISNQPQH

V gene: TRBV6-2/TRBV6-3
J gene: TRBJ1-5
CDR3 protein: ASSYPDRTLLNQPQH

V gene: TRBV28
J gene: TRBJ1-1
CDR3 protein: ASSFRTEAF

V gene: TRBV7-7
J gene: TRBJ2-5
CDR3 protein: ASSSGTQTQY

V gene: TRBV5-1
J gene: TRBJ2-5
CDR3 protein: ASSSGGGRGRRETQY

V gene: TRBV24-1
J gene: TRBJ2-3
CDR3 protein: ATSDTGRLYTQY

V gene: TRBV5-1
J gene: TRBJ1-3
CDR3 protein: ASSVTGEGGNTIY

V gene: TRBV28
J gene: TRBJ1-3
CDR3 protein: ASSSSGDPGNTIY

V gene: TRBV28
J gene: TRBJ2-3
CDR3 protein: ASSLMGKFGGTDTQY

V gene: TRBV7-3
J gene: TRBJ2-5
CDR3 protein: ASSLERETQY

V gene: TRBV19
J gene: TRBJ1-2
CDR3 protein: ASNPTGGHNSGGYT

V gene: TRBV27
J gene: TRBJ2-7
CDR3 protein: ASSLFAGGSYEQY

V gene: TRBV2
J gene: TRBJ1-2
CDR3 protein: ASSAQLNYGYT

V gene: TRBV6-2/TRBV6-3
J gene: TRBJ2-1
CDR3 protein: ASSYPTPGNEQF

V gene: TRBV24-1
J gene: TRBJ2-2
CDR3 protein: ASPGAGELF

V gene: TRBV5-6
J gene: TRBJ2-3
CDR3 protein: ASSPGQGTRTQY

V gene: TRBV6-5
J gene: TRBJ2-7
CDR3 protein: ASKTSGTYEQY

V gene: TRBV3-1/TRBV3-2
J gene: TRBJ2-1
CDR3 protein: ASSPQGEGPDEQF

V gene: TRBV19
J gene: TRBJ2-1
CDR3 protein: ASSLRDYPNGEQF

V gene: TRBV5-4
J gene: TRBJ1-2
CDR3 protein: ASSTDGIYGYT

V gene: TRBV15
J gene: TRBJ1-1
CDR3 protein: ATSRGGGGPNTEAF

V gene: TRBV6-5
J gene: TRBJ1-1
CDR3 protein: ASRPRDNTEAF

V gene: TRBV29-1
J gene: TRBJ2-1
CDR3 protein: SVDRDSGQGYNEQF

V gene: TRBV18
J gene: TRBJ2-5
CDR3 protein: ASSVGDQETQY

V gene: TRBV6-5
J gene: TRBJ1-2
CDR3 protein: ASSRDPTYGYT

V gene: TRBV18
J gene: TRBJ2-7
CDR3 protein: ASSPTQLGTYEQY

V gene: TRBV7-9
J gene: TRBJ1-1
CDR3 protein: ASSSQTGRPF

V gene: TRBV11-2
J gene: TRBJ2-7
CDR3 protein: ASSLINRDRSRSSYEQY

V gene: TRBV7-9
J gene: TRBJ1-2
CDR3 protein: ASSLVALEYGYT

V gene: TRBV28
J gene: TRBJ2-1
CDR3 protein: ASRFYGGGRYNEQF

V gene: TRBV7-9
J gene: TRBJ2-5
CDR3 protein: ASSPRGRMGETQY

V gene: TRBV27
J gene: TRBJ1-1
CDR3 protein: ASNIQGGDTEAF

V gene: TRBV19
J gene: TRBJ2-3
CDR3 protein: ASKGLAGGGTDTQY

V gene: TRBV2
J gene: TRBJ1-1
CDR3 protein: ASSGITFIMNTEAF

V gene: TRBV7-2
J gene: TRBJ1-1
CDR3 protein: ASSSGLGGGRAF

V gene: TRBV7-9
J gene: TRBJ1-2
CDR3 protein: ASSSFFEGGNYGYT

V gene: TRBV19
J gene: TRBJ1-6
CDR3 protein: ASSISSSYSPLH

V gene: TRBV28
J gene: TRBJ1-5
CDR3 protein: ATLEGFLSNQPQH

V gene: TRBV18
J gene: TRBJ1-3
CDR3 protein: ASSPKGGTGNTIY

V gene: TRBV28
J gene: TRBJ2-7
CDR3 protein: ASIHGAPTYEQY

V gene: TRBV14
J gene: TRBJ1-5
CDR3 protein: ASSPRQGSVLSNQPQH

V gene: TRBV18
J gene: TRBJ2-7
CDR3 protein: ASSGQLEYEQY

V gene: TRBV6-5
J gene: TRBJ2-3
CDR3 protein: ASSPSGRAADTQY

V gene: TRBV24-1
J gene: TRBJ2-1
CDR3 protein: ATSSGGIGRDNEQF